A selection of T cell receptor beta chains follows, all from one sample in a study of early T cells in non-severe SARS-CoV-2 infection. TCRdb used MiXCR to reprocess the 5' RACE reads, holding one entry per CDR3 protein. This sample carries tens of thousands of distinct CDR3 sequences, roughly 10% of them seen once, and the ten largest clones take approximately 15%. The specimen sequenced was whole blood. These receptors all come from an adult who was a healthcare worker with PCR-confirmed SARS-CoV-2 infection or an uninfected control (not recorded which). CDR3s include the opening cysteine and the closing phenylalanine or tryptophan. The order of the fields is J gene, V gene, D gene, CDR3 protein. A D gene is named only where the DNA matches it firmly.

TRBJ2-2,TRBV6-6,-,CASRKGTGELFF
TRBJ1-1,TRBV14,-,CASSQVIGGTEAFF
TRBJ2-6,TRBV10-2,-,CASTPSGANVLTF
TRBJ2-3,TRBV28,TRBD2,CASRGGNTQYF
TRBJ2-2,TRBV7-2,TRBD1,CASSLTGVGTGELFF
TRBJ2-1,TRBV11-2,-,CASSLRLVGSRDEQFF
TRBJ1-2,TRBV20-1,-,CSAWDSINYGYTF
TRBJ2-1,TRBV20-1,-,CSARDSSLAEYNEQFF
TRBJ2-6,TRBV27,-,CASSYRSGANVLTF
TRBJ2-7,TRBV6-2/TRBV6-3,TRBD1,CASSSTGYDEQYF
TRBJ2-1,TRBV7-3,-,CASSSNPGGFDEQFF
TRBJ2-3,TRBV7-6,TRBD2,CASSLTSWREFPDTQYF
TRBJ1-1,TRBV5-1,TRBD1,CASSFSTGQGRTEAFF
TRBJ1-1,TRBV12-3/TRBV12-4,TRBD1,CASSLRQGGTAFF
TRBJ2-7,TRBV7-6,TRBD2,CASSLSSGTYEQYF
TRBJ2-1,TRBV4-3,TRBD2,CASSQDPGLAGLKQFF
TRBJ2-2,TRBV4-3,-,CASSQAGNTGELFF
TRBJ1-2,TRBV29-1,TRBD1,CSIHTGGEYSGYTF
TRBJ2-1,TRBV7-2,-,CASSFTYNEQFF
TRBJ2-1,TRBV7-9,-,CASSSEGPLGNEQFF
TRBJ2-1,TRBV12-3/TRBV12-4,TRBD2,CASSPRGGSLNEQFF
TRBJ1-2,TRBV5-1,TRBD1,CASSPSTGDYGYTF
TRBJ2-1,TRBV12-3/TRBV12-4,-,CASSNSYNEQFF
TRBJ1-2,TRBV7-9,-,CALGTNNYGYTF
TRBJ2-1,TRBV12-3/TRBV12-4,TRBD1,CASSLRAGGNEQFF
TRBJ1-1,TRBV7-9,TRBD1,CASSLSNPTGTEAFF
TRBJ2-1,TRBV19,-,CASSPQGPEQFF
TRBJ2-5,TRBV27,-,CASSLAGRGPETQYF
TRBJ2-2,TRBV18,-,CASSSQPHSARTGELFF
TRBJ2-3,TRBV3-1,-,CASSLGVGTDTQYF
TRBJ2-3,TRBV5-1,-,CASSLARTDSTDTQYF
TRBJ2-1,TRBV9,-,CASSVGYDNNEQFF
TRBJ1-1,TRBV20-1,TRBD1,CSARATGGPEAFF
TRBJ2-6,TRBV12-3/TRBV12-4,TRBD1,CASSAQGAGANVLTF
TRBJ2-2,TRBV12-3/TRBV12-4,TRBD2,CASSTTSGSRELFF
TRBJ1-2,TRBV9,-,CASSVAVRSGYTF
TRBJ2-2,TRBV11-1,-,CASSLSQGGTGELFF